The clone carrying this TCR beta chain has only one observation. Its target is not known. FACS sorted CD4+ or CD8+ T cells into CD45RA+ naive and CD45RO+ memory. This sample was included in a study of regulatory dendritic cells for organ transplantation. Points from the study as a whole: The authors noted considerable between-person heterogeneity in alloreactive memory CD8+ cells.

TCRdb's table, derived via immunoSEQ multiplex PCR, lists solely in-frame clones and lacks some. The table shows around 10,000 clones, with 65% to 85% occurring only once. This clonotype originated in a human donor in good health. Material: memory CD8+ T cells from blood. Indicated subset: CD45RO+ memory T cells.

CDR3 in amino acids: CASSLASGGPNTGELFF. In DNA, the CDR3 is TGTGCCAGCAGCTTGGCTAGCGGGGGCCCGAACACCGGGGAGCTGTTTTTT. V usage is TRBV5-4 and J usage is TRBJ2-2, with TRBD2 identical over 10 bases. This CDR3 comprises 17 residues. J was trimmed by 0 bases and V by 0 bases; bases with no gene match: 2. Germline V gene data show CDR1 as SGHNT and CDR2 as YYREEE (reference sequence). Using reference TRBV5-4 and TRBJ2-2 for the parts outside the CDR3, the full variable domain is ETGVTQSPTHLIKTRGQQVTLRCSSQSGHNTVSWYQQALGQGPQFIFQYYREEENGRGNFPPRFSGLQFPNYSSELNVNALELDDSALYLCASSLASGGPNTGELFFGEGSRLTVL.